The T cell receptor (beta chain) under discussion was sequenced for a study of neoadjuvant anti-PD-1 for oral cavity cancer. Study as a whole: Nivolumab at 3 mg/kg was mostly given biweekly, three to four doses, pre-surgery. Patients without progression got a fourth dose around day 43. Findings and caveats of the study: TCR analyses covered only a few patients per response group.

For this clone: Its antigen is undetermined.

Most PBMC samples had 450 to 500 ng input DNA in six replicates. The repertoire was sequenced with immunoSEQ multiplex PCR; TCRdb's copy has only in-frame clones and lacks some. The sample yields some 33,000 clones, about 86% seen once. Germline V CDR1 and CDR2: SGHTA, FQGNSA. The CDR3 has 15 amino acids. V shed 6 bases and J shed 6 bases, with 18 bases lying between them. The sample here was PBMCs, taken before nivolumab (anti-PD-1) treatment. This chain joins TRBV7-2 and TRBJ2-1; tentatively, D is TRBD1 or TRBD2 (6 bases each). This TCR was recovered from a person between 40 and 85 years old with oral cavity squamous cell carcinoma. Here the CDR3 reads CASRFGSPGANEQFF. The CDR3 DNA follows: TGTGCCAGCAGGTTCGGGAGCCCAGGGGCCAATGAGCAGTTCTTC.